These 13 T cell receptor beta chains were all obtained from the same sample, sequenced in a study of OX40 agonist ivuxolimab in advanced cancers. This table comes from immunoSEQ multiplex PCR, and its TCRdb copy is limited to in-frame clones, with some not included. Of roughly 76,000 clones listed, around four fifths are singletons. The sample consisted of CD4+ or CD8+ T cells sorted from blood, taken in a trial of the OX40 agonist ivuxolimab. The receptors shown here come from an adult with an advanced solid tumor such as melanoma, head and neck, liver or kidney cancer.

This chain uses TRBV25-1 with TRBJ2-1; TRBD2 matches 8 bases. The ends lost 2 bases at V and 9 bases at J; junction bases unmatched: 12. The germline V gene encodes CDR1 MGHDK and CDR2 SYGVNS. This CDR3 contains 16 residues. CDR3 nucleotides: TGTGCCAGCAGTGAAAGGAGTGCGGGGGGTGGTGGTGAGCAGTTCTTC. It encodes CASSERSAGGGGEQFF.

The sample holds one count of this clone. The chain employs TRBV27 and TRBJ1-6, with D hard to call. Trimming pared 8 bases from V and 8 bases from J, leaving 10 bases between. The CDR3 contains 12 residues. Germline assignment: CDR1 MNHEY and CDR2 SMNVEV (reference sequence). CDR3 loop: CASGARYSPLHF. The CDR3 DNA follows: TGTGCCAGCGGAGCCAGATATTCACCCCTCCACTTT.

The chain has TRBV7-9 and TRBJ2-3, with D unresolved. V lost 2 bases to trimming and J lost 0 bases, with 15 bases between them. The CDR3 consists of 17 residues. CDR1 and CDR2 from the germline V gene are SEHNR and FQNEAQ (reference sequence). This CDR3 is CASSLLRALRSTDTQYF. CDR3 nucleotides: TGTGCCAGCAGCTTACTACGCGCCCTCCGTAGCACAGATACGCAGTATTTT.

The CDR3 sequence is CASSQELSESYEQYF. The DNA of the CDR3 is TGCGCCAGCAGCCAAGAGTTGTCAGAGTCCTACGAGCAGTACTTC. V gene TRBV4-3 combines with J gene TRBJ2-7; D uncertain. Germline V CDR1 and CDR2: LGHNA, YSLEER. The CDR3 runs 15 residues. The V and J ends lost 0 bases and 1 base respectively, with 10 bases between them.

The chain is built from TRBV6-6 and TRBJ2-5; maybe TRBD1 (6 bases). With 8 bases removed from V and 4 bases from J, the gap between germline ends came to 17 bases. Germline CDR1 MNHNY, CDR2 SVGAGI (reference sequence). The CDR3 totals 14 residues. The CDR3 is CASGRQGSRETQYF. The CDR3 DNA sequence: TGTGCCAGCGGAAGGCAGGGGTCGCGAGAGACCCAGTACTTC.

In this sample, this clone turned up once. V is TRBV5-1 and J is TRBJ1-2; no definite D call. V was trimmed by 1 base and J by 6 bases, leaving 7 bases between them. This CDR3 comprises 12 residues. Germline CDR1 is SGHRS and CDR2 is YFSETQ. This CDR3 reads CASSLLGDGYTF. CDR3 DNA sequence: TGCGCCAGCAGCTTGCTGGGAGATGGCTACACCTTC.

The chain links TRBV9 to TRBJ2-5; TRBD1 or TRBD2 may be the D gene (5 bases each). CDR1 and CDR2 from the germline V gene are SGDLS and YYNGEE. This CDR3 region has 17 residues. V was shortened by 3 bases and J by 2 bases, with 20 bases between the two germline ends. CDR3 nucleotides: TGTGCCAGCAGCGAGAGGGCCTCTCAGGGAAGGCAAGAGACCCAGTACTTC. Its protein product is CASSERASQGRQETQYF.

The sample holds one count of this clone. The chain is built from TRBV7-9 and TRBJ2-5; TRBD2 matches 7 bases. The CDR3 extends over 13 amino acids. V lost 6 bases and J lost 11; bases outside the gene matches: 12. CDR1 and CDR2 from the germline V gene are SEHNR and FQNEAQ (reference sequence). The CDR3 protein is CASRHYGAGEQYF. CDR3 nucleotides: TGTGCCAGCAGGCACTATGGGGCGGGGGAGCAGTACTTC.

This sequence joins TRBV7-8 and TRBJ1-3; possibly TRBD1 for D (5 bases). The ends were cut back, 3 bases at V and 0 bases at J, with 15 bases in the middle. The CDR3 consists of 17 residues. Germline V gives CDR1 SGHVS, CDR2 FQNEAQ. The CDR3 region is CASSFRQNVDSGNTIYF. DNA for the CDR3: TGTGCCAGCAGCTTCAGACAGAACGTGGACTCTGGAAACACCATATATTTT.

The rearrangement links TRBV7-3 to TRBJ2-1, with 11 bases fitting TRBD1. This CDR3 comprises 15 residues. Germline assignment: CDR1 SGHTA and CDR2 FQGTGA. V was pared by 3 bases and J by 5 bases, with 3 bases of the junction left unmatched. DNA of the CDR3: TGTGCCAGCAGCTTCCCGGGACAGGGGGACAATGAGCAGTTCTTC. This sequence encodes CASSFPGQGDNEQFF.

The CDR3 reads CASSSRPDIYTGELFF. For the CDR3, the DNA is TGTGCCAGCAGCTCCAGACCCGACATATACACCGGGGAGCTGTTTTTT. This chain uses TRBV5-8 with TRBJ2-2; the D is unclear. The CDR3 spans 16 residues. V was pared by 3 bases and J by 3 bases, with 15 bases between. The germline V gene has CDR1 SGHTS and CDR2 YDEGEE. The full variable domain, completed using reference TRBV5-8 and TRBJ2-2, is EAGVTQSPTHLIKTRGQQATLRCSPISGHTSVYWYQQALGLGLQFLLWYDEGEERNRGNFPPRFSGRQFPNYSSELNVNALELEDSALYLCASSSRPDIYTGELFFGEGSRLTVL.

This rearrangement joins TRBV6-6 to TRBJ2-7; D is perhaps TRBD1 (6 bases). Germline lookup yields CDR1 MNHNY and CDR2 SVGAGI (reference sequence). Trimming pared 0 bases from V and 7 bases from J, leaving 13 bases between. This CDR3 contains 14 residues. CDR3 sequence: CASSYSKVDREQYF. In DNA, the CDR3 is TGTGCCAGCAGTTACTCGAAAGTTGACAGGGAGCAGTACTTC.

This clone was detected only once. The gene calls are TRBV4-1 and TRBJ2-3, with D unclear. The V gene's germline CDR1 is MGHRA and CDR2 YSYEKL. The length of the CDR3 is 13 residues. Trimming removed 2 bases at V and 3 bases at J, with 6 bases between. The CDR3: CASSQMGTDTQYF. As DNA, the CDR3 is TGCGCCAGCAGCCAAATGGGGACAGATACGCAGTATTTT.